This TCR beta chain appears in the sequencing data of a study of T cell responses to AZD1222 COVID-19 vaccine. Study-level points and caveats: The study identified only five to seven AZD1222 recipients as seropositive at baseline.

The assay was immunoSEQ multiplex PCR, and TCRdb's table has in-frame clones only and misses some. The data contain around 140,000 clones, 90% to 95% of them seen just once; the ten biggest clones take up 9.5% to 15%. CDR3 size: 18 residues. J lost 4 bases, V lost 0 bases, and 5 bases had no gene match. Germline CDR1 and CDR2: SGHVS and FQNEAQ. Points on this clone: Its antigen is not identified.

Material: peripheral blood, obtained after recovery from COVID-19. This sequence joins TRBV7-8 and TRBJ2-1; 14 positions agree with TRBD2. This receptor was taken from an adult who had recovered from COVID-19. The CDR3 nucleotides are TGTGCCAGCAGCTTAGCCGCGACTAGCGGGAGGGCGTACAATGAGCAGTTCTTC. Translation: CASSLAATSGRAYNEQFF.